This T cell receptor beta chain stems from a study of OX40 agonist ivuxolimab in advanced cancers. Context from the whole study: Ivuxolimab was an agonistic, fully human IgG2 monoclonal antibody directed against OX40 (CD134), a costimulatory receptor. Prior anti-PD-1, anti-PD-L1 or anti-CTLA-4 therapy was permitted, and approximately 40% of dose-escalation patients had received checkpoint inhibitors. The point of sequencing TCRbeta in the periphery was to test whether ivuxolimab changed TCR sequence diversity and drove clonal T-cell expansion. Intravenous ivuxolimab was administered to patients every 2 weeks at six dose levels: 0.01, 0.1, 0.3, 1.5, 3 and 10 mg/kg. Among the roughly 54 dose-escalation patients, 19 had hepatocellular carcinoma, 15 melanoma, 9 renal cell carcinoma and 9 head and neck cancer. Three dose-escalation patients achieved partial responses, one with hepatocellular carcinoma and two with cutaneous melanoma. The dose-escalation cohort was 82.7% male with a mean age of about 65 years, ranging from about 20 to 80. The monotherapy dose-escalation portion (N ≈ 52 patients) of the phase I ivuxolimab trial is reported in the paper. What the authors observed across the whole study: After ivuxolimab, expanded clones were on average more numerous among CD8+ T cells than among CD4+ T cells. Low levels of normalized T-cell clonal expansion were also seen in some nonresponding patients. At doses of 0.1 to 3.0 mg/kg, clonal expansion of both CD4+ and CD8+ blood T cells was observed from baseline to week 6. The antigen specificity of the clonally expanded peripheral T cells was not determined. In the 0.1-3.0 mg/kg groups, partial responders had among the lowest normalized peripheral clonal expansion, particularly in CD8+ T cells.

The germline V gene provides CDR1 SGHDT and CDR2 YYEEEE. From the cysteine through the phenylalanine, the CDR3 covers 13 amino acids. Only the CDR3 DNA is retained, 39 bases long and in frame from the first base. Patients with autoimmune disease history or receiving systemic immunosuppression were excluded from the trial. Peripheral blood for TCR sequencing was collected from all dose cohorts at baseline, on cycle 4 day 1, and on cycle 7 day 1. The samples were drawn from a first-in-human, open-label, multicenter phase I dose-escalation trial of ivuxolimab. Adults with locally advanced or metastatic melanoma, renal cell carcinoma, hepatocellular carcinoma or head and neck squamous cell carcinoma were enrolled in the trial. Before TCR sequencing, CD4+ T cells and CD8+ T cells were sorted from peripheral blood as separate populations. As for this clone: Its antigen has not been determined. A junction boundary mismatches the germline segment, possibly from a read error.

To sequence the TCRbeta CDR3 region, genomic DNA was isolated from the sorted cells. The immunoSEQ Assay was used for sequencing of TCRbeta CDR3 regions. TCRdb carries this immuneACCESS record with in-frame sequences only. Its versions omit some clonotypes, under half of them owing to an unresolved V gene in the studies checked, with the rest unexplained. The sample table holds around 65,000 clones, of which nearly 90% were seen once. The ten largest clones add up to about 4.8% of the sample. The receptor comes from an adult with an advanced solid tumor such as melanoma, head and neck, liver or kidney cancer. The source was CD4+ or CD8+ T cells sorted from blood, collected in a trial of the OX40 agonist ivuxolimab. The rearranged chain carries TRBV5-6 and TRBJ1-6; the D gene assignment is ambiguous. The DNA sequence reads TGTGCCAGCAGCTTCTTAACCGGGCCCCAGAATAACTTT. This encodes CASSFLTGPQNNF.